These 13 T cell receptor beta chains were all obtained from the same sample, sequenced in a study of tumor-infiltrating lymphocytes in primary liver carcinoma. The researchers obtained blood RNA from unsorted whole blood and also extracted germline DNA. Researchers generated TCR beta cDNA from approximately 500 ng of total RNA, relying on a constant-region primer. Three rounds of nested multiplex PCR with slightly modified ARM-PCR produced TCR beta libraries. The study ran its first two PCR rounds for nine to eleven cycles each, using TRBV1-TRBV30 forward primers and a C-beta reverse primer. One entry per CDR3 protein, called by TCRdb with MiXCR from the multiplex PCR reads. This repertoire shows fewer than 350,000 distinct CDR3 sequences, roughly two thirds found once; its top ten account for approximately 9%. The sample consisted of peripheral blood. The receptors come from a man aged 35 to 55 with primary liver carcinoma and hepatitis B virus infection.

The rearrangement links TRBV4-3 to TRBJ1-2; maybe TRBD1 (5 bases). V was trimmed by 3 bases and J by 5 bases, leaving 19 bases between them. CDR1 and CDR2 from the germline V gene are LGHNA and YSLEER. The CDR3 length is 16 residues. The CDR3 region has the DNA TGCGCCAGCAGCCATGAAAGGGACGGAGCTACTTATGGCTACACCTTC. Translated, it gives CASSHERDGATYGYTF.

The chain carries TRBV5-1 and TRBJ2-1; 8 bases fit TRBD2. With V trimmed by 1 base and J by 7 bases, 7 bases remained unmatched. This CDR3 is built from 15 residues. Germline V gene sequence: CDR1 SGHRS, CDR2 YFSETQ. Here the CDR3 reads CASSLRLAGHNEQFF. The DNA of the CDR3 is TGCGCCAGCAGCTTGAGGCTAGCGGGCCATAATGAGCAGTTCTTC.

Notes on this clonotype: The junction departs from the called germline gene at one end, perhaps through a read error. The rearrangement uses TRBV14 and TRBJ2-5; the match to TRBD2 covers 8 bases. The V gene's germline CDR1 is SGHDN and CDR2 FVKESK. The CDR3 spans 19 residues. The CDR3 is CASSQGTSQAAGREETQYF. CDR3 coding DNA: TGTGCCAGCAGCCAAGGGACTAGCCAGGCGGCTGGAAGGGAAGAAACCCAGTACTTC. The full variable domain, in which reference TRBV14 and TRBJ2-5 provide the parts outside the CDR3, is EAGVTQFPSHSVIEKGQTVTLRCDPISGHDNLYWYRRVMGKEIKFLLHFVKESKQDESGMPNNRFLAERTGGTYSTLKVQPAELEDSGVYFCASSQGTSQAAGREETQYFGPGTRLLVL.

This clonotype was recorded a few times. This chain links TRBV24-1 with TRBJ2-5, with D perhaps TRBD1 (7 bases). The CDR3 extends over 16 amino acids. V lost 3 bases and J lost 1, with 14 bases in between. The germline gives CDR1 KGHDR, CDR2 SFDVKD. This CDR3 is CATSDTPRGAQETQYF. The CDR3 nucleotides read TGTGCCACCAGTGATACCCCCAGGGGGGCCCAAGAGACCCAGTACTTC.

With respect to this clonotype: A read error may produce the germline difference seen at one junction end. This chain connects TRBV4-1 to TRBJ1-2, with D possibly being TRBD1 (5 bases). There are 13 residues in the CDR3. The germline V gene has CDR1 MGHRA and CDR2 YSYEKL. The CDR3 is CAGSRGTANSPAF. CDR3 coding DNA: TGTGCCGGCAGCAGAGGGACGGCTAACTCTCCCGCCTTC.

This clonotype showed up many times. The rearrangement uses TRBV14 and TRBJ2-7, with 11 positions matching TRBD2. V lost 5 bases, J lost 3 bases, and 6 bases stayed unmatched. The CDR3 has 15 residues. CDR1 is SGHDN and CDR2 is FVKESK in the germline V gene. CDR3 residues: CASSKTSGSVYEQYF. DNA of the CDR3: TGTGCCAGCAGCAAAACTAGCGGGAGTGTCTACGAGCAGTACTTC.

This clonotype was detected a few times. A much larger clone differs from this one at a single base, so this may be a read error. DNA of the CDR3: TGCGCCAGCAGCCAACAGGGGCCTAGCAATCAGCTCCAGCATTTT. Amino acid sequence: CASSQQGPSNQLQHF. The chain couples TRBV4-1 to TRBJ1-5, with D maybe TRBD1 (6 bases). Germline assignment: CDR1 MGHRA and CDR2 YSYEKL. The CDR3 covers 15 residues.

This clonotype was observed many times. The chain is built from TRBV4-3 and TRBJ2-7; maybe TRBD2 (6 bases). From germline, CDR1 is LGHNA and CDR2 YSLEER. The V end was cut by 2 bases, the J end by 3 bases, with 11 bases between. This CDR3 is 14 amino acids long. CDR3 in amino acids: CASSQRRENYEQYF. In nucleotides, the CDR3 is TGCGCCAGCAGCCAAAGACGGGAGAACTACGAGCAGTACTTC.

With respect to this clonotype: Relative to the germline gene, one junction end is altered; a read error may explain this. The gene calls are TRBV29-1 and TRBJ2-5; 8 bases are a match to TRBD1. The CDR3 is made up of 12 amino acids. Germline-derived CDR1 and CDR2 are SQVTM and ANQGSEA. The CDR3, as DNA: TGCGGCGTCGCGCAGGGGGCGGAGACTCAGTACTTC. Its protein is CGVAQGAETQYF.

In its sample, this clonotype was seen many times. V gene TRBV6-5 combines with J gene TRBJ2-1, with 9 bases matching TRBD1. Looked up from germline, CDR1 is MNHEY and CDR2 is SVGAGI. V gave up 6 bases and J gave up 7 bases; unmatched junction bases: 7. The CDR3 has 14 residues. The CDR3 DNA is TGTGCCAGCAGCAACAGGGGGCAAGAGAATGAGCAGTTCTTC. This codes for CASSNRGQENEQFF.

Remarks on this clonotype: At one boundary the junction diverges from the germline segment, which might be a read error. The gene calls are TRBV19 and TRBJ1-1; TRBD1 aligns across 7 bases. This CDR3 is built from 15 residues. Germline assignment: CDR1 LNHDA and CDR2 SQIVND (reference sequence). CDR3 protein: CASSIGGQLNTEACF. Here the CDR3 DNA reads TGTGCCAGTAGTATTGGGGGACAGCTGAACACTGAAGCTTGCTTT.

Details on this clonotype: A read error may be the cause here, since a much bigger clone is one base away. This rearrangement joins TRBV28 to TRBJ2-3, with a tentative D call TRBD2 (7 bases). CDR3 length: 14 amino acids. Germline assignment: CDR1 MDHEN and CDR2 SYDVKM. The CDR3 DNA is TGTGCCAACAGTTTAGGGGGGGCAACAGATACGCAGTATTTT. This codes for CANSLGGATDTQYF.

Here the CDR3 reads CASSQKLGSPLFF. The CDR3 DNA is TGTGCCAGCAGCCAAAAGCTGGGGTCCCCACTGTTTTTT. This chain uses TRBV14 with TRBJ1-4; no reliable D call. Germline V gene data show CDR1 as SGHDN and CDR2 as FVKESK. This CDR3 region has 13 residues. V was clipped by 2 bases and J by 13 bases, with 14 bases between them. The full variable domain, its missing parts supplied by reference TRBV14 and TRBJ1-4, is EAGVTQFPSHSVIEKGQTVTLRCDPISGHDNLYWYRRVMGKEIKFLLHFVKESKQDESGMPNNRFLAERTGGTYSTLKVQPAELEDSGVYFCASSQKLGSPLFFGSGTQLSVL.